The 3 T cell receptor beta chains reported below all come from one sample, sequenced in a study of OX40 agonist ivuxolimab in advanced cancers. The library relied on the immunoSEQ multiplex PCR assay. TCRdb took over this immuneACCESS table, retaining in-frame rearrangements with V and J assigned. Such tables are incomplete; in checked studies, under half of the missing clones stem from an unresolved V gene, and the remainder is unexplained. For this sample the table gives approximately 54,000 clones, of which around 81% were detected only once. The ten largest clones capture over 3% of the sample. The input for sequencing was CD4+ or CD8+ T cells sorted from blood, taken in a trial of the OX40 agonist ivuxolimab. All receptors derive from an adult with an advanced solid tumor such as melanoma, head and neck, liver or kidney cancer.

The chain carries TRBV6-6 and TRBJ2-1; D is unclear. The ends were cut back, 6 bases at V and 7 bases at J, with 7 bases in the middle. CDR1 MNHNY and CDR2 SVGAGI come from the germline V gene (reference sequence). The CDR3 contains 11 residues. CDR3 protein: CASRVGNEQFF. As DNA, the CDR3 is TGTGCCAGCAGGGTGGGAAATGAGCAGTTCTTC.

The chain links TRBV15 to TRBJ2-3, with 7 bases matching TRBD1. Losses at the gene ends were 0 bases for V and 2 bases for J; bases not matched to a gene: 5. The CDR3 runs to 16 residues. Looked up from germline, CDR1 is LNHNV and CDR2 is YYDKDF (reference sequence). The CDR3 is CATSRELGTVTDTQYF. DNA for the CDR3: TGTGCCACCAGCAGAGAACTCGGGACAGTCACAGATACGCAGTATTTT.

This chain joins TRBV28 and TRBJ2-5, with a possible D match to TRBD1 (5 bases). CDR1 is MDHEN and CDR2 is SYDVKM in the germline V gene. The CDR3 runs 15 residues. V was shortened by 2 bases and J by 5 bases, with 15 bases between the two germline ends. Here the CDR3 DNA reads TGTGCCAGCAGTTTAGGGTCGCAGGGCGTTGAGACCCAGTACTTC. As protein: CASSLGSQGVETQYF.